A selection of T cell receptor beta chains follows, all from one sample in a study of blood T cell repertoires in COVID-19. The data were produced by immunoSEQ multiplex PCR, yet TCRdb's version contains in-frame clones alone and is incomplete. The sample shows over 12,000 clones, 85% to 95% of them seen only once. The sample was peripheral blood. The receptor source for this set is a human donor with active COVID-19. The donor label of this sample is uncertain. Each CDR3 is given with its conserved first and last residue. A D gene is named only where the DNA matches it firmly. Not all rows give a size; the values are once, few, many and, for expanded clones, a class.

d_call j_call clone_size v_call cdr3_aa cdr3_nt
- TRBJ1-5 - TRBV19 CASSPRSRSPQHF TGTGCCAGTAGTCCCCGGTCCCGGTCGCCCCAGCATTTT
TRBD2 TRBJ2-1 - TRBV9 CASSGLAAYNEQFF TGTGCCAGCAGCGGACTAGCGGCCTACAATGAGCAGTTCTTC
TRBD1 TRBJ2-2 - TRBV11-3 CASSVRQGRNTGELFF TGTGCCAGCAGCGTTCGACAGGGGAGGAACACCGGGGAGCTGTTTTTT
- TRBJ1-3 - TRBV18 CASSAGGNTIYF TGTGCCAGCTCAGCGGGGGGAAACACCATATATTTT
TRBD2 TRBJ2-5 - TRBV6-4 CASSASWTSGGPLNF TGTGCCAGCAGTGCCTCGTGGACTAGCGGGGGGCCCCTGAACTTC
- TRBJ2-5 - TRBV10-2 CASLGSAGETQYF TGCGCCAGCCTAGGTTCGGCGGGGGAGACCCAGTACTTC
- TRBJ1-6 - TRBV4-3 CASSQEVTGSNSPLHF TGCGCCAGCAGCCAAGAGGTGACTGGTTCAAATTCACCCCTCCACTTT
TRBD2 TRBJ2-1 - TRBV5-4 CASSSGLAGGEQFF TGTGCCAGCAGCTCCGGACTAGCGGGAGGTGAGCAGTTCTTC
- TRBJ2-7 - TRBV28 CASKGQRVVHEQYF TGTGCCAGCAAAGGACAGCGAGTCGTGCACGAGCAGTACTTC
- TRBJ1-1 - TRBV6-5 CASNGYGGDTEAFF TGTGCCAGCAATGGATACGGAGGGGACACTGAAGCTTTCTTT
- TRBJ2-1 - TRBV11-2 CASSFGSGSYNEQFF TGTGCCAGCAGCTTCGGGAGCGGCTCCTACAATGAGCAGTTCTTC
- TRBJ1-4 - TRBV25-1 CASREAGINEKLFF TGTGCCAGCAGAGAAGCCGGGATTAATGAAAAACTGTTTTTT
TRBD2 TRBJ2-3 - TRBV5-1 CASSLVAGSTDTQYF TGCGCCAGCAGCTTGGTAGCGGGCAGCACAGATACGCAGTATTTT
TRBD1 TRBJ1-2 - TRBV19 CASTMDRVEGYTF TGTGCCAGTACAATGGACAGGGTAGAGGGCTACACCTTC
- TRBJ2-4 - TRBV27 CASSPTGRAKNIQYF TGTGCCAGCAGTCCTACAGGGAGAGCCAAAAACATTCAGTACTTC
TRBD2 TRBJ2-1 - TRBV6-4 CASSRYGTAGGNYNEQFF TGTGCCAGCAGCAGATACGGAACCGCGGGAGGAAACTACAATGAGCAGTTCTTC
TRBD1 TRBJ1-6 - TRBV9 CASSVVPEGAINSPLHF TGTGCCAGCAGCGTAGTCCCCGAGGGGGCAATCAATTCACCCCTCCACTTT
TRBD1 TRBJ1-1 - TRBV5-5 CASSIGQGPTEAFF TGTGCCAGCAGCATAGGACAGGGACCCACTGAAGCTTTCTTT
TRBD2 TRBJ2-1 - TRBV5-1 CASSSDGLAGYNEQFF TGCGCCAGCAGTTCTGACGGACTAGCGGGGTACAATGAGCAGTTCTTC
TRBD2 TRBJ2-7 - TRBV7-2 CASSSRLASEQYF TGTGCCAGCAGCTCCAGACTAGCGTCCGAGCAGTACTTC
TRBD1 TRBJ2-7 - TRBV3-1/TRBV3-2 CASSRDRGFYEQYF TGTGCCAGCAGCCGGGACAGGGGCTTCTACGAGCAGTACTTC
- TRBJ2-7 - TRBV6-6 CASSSESYEQYF TGTGCCAGCAGTTCCGAGTCCTACGAGCAGTACTTC
TRBD1 TRBJ1-2 - TRBV7-8 CASSLSPQGENYGYTF TGTGCCAGCAGCTTAAGCCCGCAGGGGGAAAACTATGGCTACACCTTC
- TRBJ2-7 - TRBV5-8 CASATYSGIDEQYF TGTGCCAGCGCTACTTATAGCGGTATCGACGAGCAGTACTTC
TRBD1 TRBJ1-1 - TRBV9 CASSAGTGSWGTEAFF TGTGCCAGCAGTGCCGGGACAGGGAGTTGGGGCACTGAAGCTTTCTTT
TRBD2 TRBJ2-5 - TRBV18 CASSPLTPGTSASGAQYF TGTGCCAGCTCACCGTTGACTCCCGGGACTAGCGCTTCGGGGGCCCAGTACTTC
TRBD2 TRBJ2-7 - TRBV30 CAWRAGGLLEQYF TGTGCCTGGAGGGCGGGAGGCCTTCTCGAGCAGTACTTC
TRBD2 TRBJ2-7 - TRBV29-1 CSVIGVSGSYEQYF TGCAGCGTCATAGGGGTTAGCGGGAGTTACGAGCAGTACTTC
- TRBJ1-1 - TRBV11-2 CASSLLGQLGENTEAFF TGTGCCAGCAGCCTCCTGGGGCAGCTTGGGGAGAACACTGAAGCTTTCTTT
- TRBJ2-3 - TRBV12-2 CASRLGYCQTFTDTQYF TGTGCAAGTCGCTTAGGATATTGCCAGACTTTCACAGATACGCAGTATTTT
TRBD2 TRBJ2-2 - TRBV10-1 CASSKRLAGGPGTGELFF TGCGCCAGCAGTAAGCGACTAGCGGGAGGGCCAGGCACCGGGGAGCTGTTTTTT
TRBD2 TRBJ2-1 - TRBV6-5 CASSRTSGYNEQFF TGTGCCAGCAGCAGGACTAGCGGGTACAATGAGCAGTTCTTC
- TRBJ2-6 - TRBV28 CASSLSGSGANVLTF TGTGCCAGCAGTTTATCAGGCTCTGGGGCCAACGTCCTGACTTTC
TRBD1 TRBJ2-7 - TRBV19 CASSRDSTYEQYF TGTGCCAGTAGCCGGGACAGTACCTACGAGCAGTACTTC
- TRBJ2-1 - TRBV19 CASSIDSVSSYNEQFF TGTGCCAGTAGTATAGATTCCGTGAGCTCCTACAATGAGCAGTTCTTC
- TRBJ1-1 - TRBV5-1 CASTRPEMNTEAFF TGCGCCAGCACGCGGCCAGAAATGAACACTGAAGCTTTCTTT
- TRBJ1-2 once TRBV30 CAWSGGTLSNYGYTF TGTGCCTGGAGTGGGGGGACACTTTCTAACTATGGCTACACCTTC
TRBD2 TRBJ2-7 - TRBV5-1 CASSITAGAYEQYF TGCGCCAGCAGCATTACAGCGGGGGCCTACGAGCAGTACTTC
- TRBJ2-7 - TRBV18 CASSPPAGHKYF TGTGCCAGCTCACCACCAGCCGGACATAAGTACTTC
- TRBJ2-7 - TRBV6-2/TRBV6-3 CASSYPGLSYEQYF TGTGCCAGCAGTTACCCGGGACTGTCCTACGAGCAGTACTTC
TRBD1 TRBJ2-7 - TRBV19 CASSAGTGITGEQYF TGTGCCAGTAGTGCGGGGACAGGCATAACGGGGGAGCAGTACTTC